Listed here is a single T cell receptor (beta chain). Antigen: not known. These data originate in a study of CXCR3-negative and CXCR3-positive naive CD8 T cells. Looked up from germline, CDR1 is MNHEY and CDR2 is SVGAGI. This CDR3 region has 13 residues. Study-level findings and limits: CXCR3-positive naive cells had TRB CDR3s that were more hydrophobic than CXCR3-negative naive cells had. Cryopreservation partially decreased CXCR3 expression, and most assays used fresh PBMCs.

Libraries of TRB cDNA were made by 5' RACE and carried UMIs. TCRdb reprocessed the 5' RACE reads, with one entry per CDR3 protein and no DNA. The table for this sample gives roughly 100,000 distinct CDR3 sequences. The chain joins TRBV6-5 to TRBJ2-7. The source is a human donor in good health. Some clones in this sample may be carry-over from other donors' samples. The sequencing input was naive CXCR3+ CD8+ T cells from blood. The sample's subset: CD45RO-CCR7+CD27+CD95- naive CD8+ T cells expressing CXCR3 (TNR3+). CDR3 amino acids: CASSYSMGYEQYF.